One TCR beta chain is described in this entry. This specimen comes from a study of CD8+ T cells in alopecia areata. Study-wide background: Oral tofacitinib (5 to 10 mg twice daily) was administered to treated patients.

Germline CDR1 is KGHSH and CDR2 is LQKENI. This CDR3 has 14 residues. V was cut by 2 bases and J by 0 bases, with 6 bases left in between. cDNA serving as the sequencing template came from extracted, reverse transcribed RNA. Data came from immunoSEQ multiplex PCR; TCRdb stores just in-frame clones and leaves some out. The repertoire consists of around 140,000 clones, with roughly 44% occurring once and the leading ten covering roughly 7.5%. The source of this sequence is a human donor with alopecia areata. V gene TRBV18 combines with J gene TRBJ2-3; no clear D. Sequenced input: CD4+ T cells sorted from blood. CDR3 in amino acids: CASSPKQSTDTQYF. The CDR3 region has the DNA TGTGCCAGCTCACCAAAGCAGAGCACAGATACGCAGTATTTT. Full variable domain (remainder filled in from reference TRBV18 and TRBJ2-3): NAGVMQNPRHLVRRRGQEARLRCSPMKGHSHVYWYRQLPEEGLKFMVYLQKENIIDESGMPKERFSAEFPKEGPSILRIQQVVRGDSAAYFCASSPKQSTDTQYFGPGTRLTVL.